Listed here is a single TCR beta chain. What it binds is unknown. The junction departs from the called germline gene at one end, perhaps through a read error. This record belongs to a study of blood T cells in healthy people across ages. General study results and limits: In long-lived donors, naive CD4+ cell counts and diversity exceeded those of aged donors. The diversity estimates, figures obtained from one million T cells, were considered underestimates. Age advanced and TCR beta diversity per million T cells fell, roughly linearly.

Per germline, CDR1 SGHRS and CDR2 YFSETQ. This CDR3 comprises 15 residues. It was with a sample-barcoded 5' primer and a J-beta primer mix that a second PCR of about 7 to 12 cycles was run. Tagging of each cDNA molecule was performed by a template-switch adaptor with 12 random nucleotides. Using its own MiXCR run on the 5' RACE reads, TCRdb lists one record per CDR3 protein. Here the sample spans 1.5 million to 2 million distinct CDR3 sequences, 28% being singletons. The TCR was taken from a woman aged 25 to 39 in good health. The chain carries TRBV5-1 and TRBJ2-1, with a tentative D call TRBD2 (7 bases). Sequencing input: blood. CDR3 sequence: CASSLGGGAYNGQFF. The CDR3 region has the DNA TGCGCCAGCAGCTTGGGTGGGGGGGCTTATAATGGGCAGTTCTTC.